This T cell receptor (beta chain) appears in the sequencing data of a study of shared clonotypes between healthy human individuals (dated by TCRdb to the early 2020s). In the study overall: The cohort included three men and a couple of women between 18 and 49 years of age. Leukapheresis yielded between about 0.9 and 9 billion PBMCs per donor. For each donor, CD4 naive and CD4 memory were each run on three plates, CD8 naive on two plates, and CD8 memory on one plate. To increase sequencing depth and limit assay-specific biases, different laboratories used diverse techniques to prepare libraries and sequence TCR repertoires. To estimate repertoire size and how much clonotypes are shared between individuals, the study performed deep sequencing of blood TCR repertoires from five healthy adults.

Overall study results and their limits: Higher generation probabilities were observed for clonotypes shared by all four sorted-subset donors than for non-shared clonotypes. Based on pairwise subsampling, the degree of clonotype sharing among donors was expected to be affected by sequencing depth. Because the study included a small number of donors, the genetic and exposure-history diversity represented was limited. Sampling was limited to blood, and TCR repertoires in tissue likely differ from TCR repertoires in blood. Larger estimated clonotype richness was generally found for naive subsets than for memory subsets. Rarefaction of sorted-subset datasets indicated incomplete sequencing despite the large sequencing depth. Approximately 5% of naive CD4, 3.5% of naive CD8, roughly 2.4% of memory CD4, and around 0.42% of memory CD8 clonotypes were shared across a few donors.

Healthy HIV-negative adults with no recently reported acute infections or vaccinations were included as donors. Only Caucasian adults living in Nashville, Tennessee, USA were represented among the donors. CD4+ T cells were enriched through magnetic negative selection, after which naive cells were positively selected on CD45RA and the remaining negative fraction served as the memory subset. After blood collection by leukapheresis, PBMCs were isolated using Ficoll-Histopaque density gradient centrifugation and then cryopreserved in the vapor phase of liquid nitrogen. Analytical flow cytometry was used to check the purity and quantity of each magnetically sorted T cell population. Each sorted fraction had its genomic DNA isolated and then quantified by UV absorbance on a Nanodrop 2000c. Using the deep immunoSEQ assay, TCR CDR3 regions were amplified from genomic DNA by multiplex PCR. Extracted genomic DNA from each cell subset was spread evenly across all wells of several immunoSEQ 96-well plates, with each plate serving as a replicate. For sorted subsets, 200 to 250 ng of genomic DNA, equivalent to some 33,000 T cell genomes, went into each replicate PCR. Purified libraries were quantified with a Qubit 3.0 fluorometer, sized on a Bioanalyzer 2100, and re-quantified with the KAPA Library Quantification kit. Every immunoSEQ 96-well plate was sequenced on a dedicated single-read 150-cycle Illumina NextSeq 550 flow cell. As for the original processing: Because the immunoSEQ output held only junctional sequences and lacked quality scores, the filtering could not match the filtering applied to full-length reads. Sequences were annotated with PyIR, a Python wrapper for IgBLAST v1.9, using IMGT germline references to assign V/J genes and CDR3. Reads were filtered out if the reads had weak V/J assignments (E-value above 1e-6), no CDR3, stop codons, out-of-frame junctions, or ambiguous translated residues. V3J clonotypes were defined as sequences sharing the same inferred V gene, J gene, and CDR3 amino acid sequence. The percentage overlap between two repertoires was calculated by dividing the number of shared unique clonotypes by the size of the smaller repertoire. Three approaches were used to assess repertoire richness: RTK rarefaction, the Chao1 estimator, and Recon v2.1 estimates of unobserved clonotypes. Generation probabilities for all TCRbeta clonotypes obtained by the gDNA method from four donors were computed using OLGA. Held by TCRdb, this immuneACCESS table contains in-frame sequences only and omits some clones. Under half of the omission traces to an unresolved V gene where checked; the cause of the rest is unknown. V and J calls and clone size are copied from that table; D and trimming were computed from the DNA. This sample holds 2 million to 2.5 million clones; less than 95% were observed only once. 0.3% to 0.4% of the sample rests with the top ten.

About this clone: It lacks a known antigen. No base qualities exist here, and no much larger clone lies one base off it. The same CDR3 can be traced to other DNA sequences in this sample.

The cysteine opens and the phenylalanine closes a CDR3 of 13 amino acids. The only DNA kept is the CDR3, 39 bases in frame from the first base. According to the germline V gene, CDR1 reads MDHEN and CDR2 reads SYDVKM. V loses 2 bases of germline sequence and J loses 2 bases, and the interval between the two ends is 7 bases. Recombination joined TRBV28 with TRBJ2-7; TRBD1 is perhaps the D gene, given 6 matching bases. The sequenced material came from naive CD4+ T cells from PBMCs. The cell subset or site label, read with the paper, signifies: CD45RA+ positively selected. This receptor was taken from a man between 18 and 29 years old in good health. Some clones in this sample may be carry-over from other donors' samples. The nucleotide sequence is given as TGTGCCAGCAGTTTAGGACAGACCTACGAGCAGTACTTC. Its product reads: CASSLGQTYEQYF.